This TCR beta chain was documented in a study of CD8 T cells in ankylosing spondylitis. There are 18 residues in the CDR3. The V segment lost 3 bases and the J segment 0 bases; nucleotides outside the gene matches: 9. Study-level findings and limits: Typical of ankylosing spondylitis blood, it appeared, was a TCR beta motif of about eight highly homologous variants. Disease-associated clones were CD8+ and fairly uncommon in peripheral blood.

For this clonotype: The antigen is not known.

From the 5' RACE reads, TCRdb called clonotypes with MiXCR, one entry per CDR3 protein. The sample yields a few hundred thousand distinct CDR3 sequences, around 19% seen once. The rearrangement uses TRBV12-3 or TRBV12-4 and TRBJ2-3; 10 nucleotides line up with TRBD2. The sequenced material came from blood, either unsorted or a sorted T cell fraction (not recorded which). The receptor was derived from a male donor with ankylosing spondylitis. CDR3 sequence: CASSFSLAGNPSTDTQYF. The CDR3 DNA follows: TGTGCCAGCAGTTTTTCACTAGCGGGAAACCCTAGCACAGATACGCAGTATTTT.